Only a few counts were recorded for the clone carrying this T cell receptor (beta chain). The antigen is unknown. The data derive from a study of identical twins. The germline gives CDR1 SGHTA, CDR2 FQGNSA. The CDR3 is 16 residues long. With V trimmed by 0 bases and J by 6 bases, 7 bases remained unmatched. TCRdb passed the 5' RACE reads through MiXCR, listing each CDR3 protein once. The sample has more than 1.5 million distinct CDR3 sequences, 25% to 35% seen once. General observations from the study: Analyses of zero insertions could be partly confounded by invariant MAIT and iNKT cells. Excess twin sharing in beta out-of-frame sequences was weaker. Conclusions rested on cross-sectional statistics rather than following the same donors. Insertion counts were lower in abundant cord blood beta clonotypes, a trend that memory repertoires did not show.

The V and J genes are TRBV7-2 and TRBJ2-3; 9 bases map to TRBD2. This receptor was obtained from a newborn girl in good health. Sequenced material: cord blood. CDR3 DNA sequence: TGTGCCAGCAGCTTAGCCCGGGGACTAGCCGTCGATACGCAGTATTTT. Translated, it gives CASSLARGLAVDTQYF.